This TCR beta chain was identified in a study of blood T cell repertoires in COVID-19. In germline, CDR1 is SGHRS, CDR2 YFSETQ. The CDR3 runs 16 residues. Trimming took 3 bases from V and 5 from J, leaving 17 bases between them. TCRdb's table, derived via immunoSEQ multiplex PCR, lists solely in-frame clones and lacks some. The data contain about 300,000 clones, 86% of them singletons. This TCR derives from a woman in her late teens or twenties who had recovered from COVID-19. The chain is built from TRBV5-1 and TRBJ2-2; the D gene is possibly TRBD2 (6 bases). The specimen sequenced was PBMCs or T cells enriched from blood (not recorded which). The DNA of the CDR3 is TGCGCCAGCAGCTCTAGCGCAGGGTTGGAAACCGGGGAGCTGTTTTTT. Protein: CASSSSAGLETGELFF.